This entry features one T cell receptor (beta chain) sequence. Which antigen it targets is not known. One base away there is no much larger clone; base qualities are not given. TCR CDR3 regions were amplified from genomic DNA by multiplex PCR using the deep immunoSEQ assay. Genomic DNA extracted from each cell subset was distributed evenly over all wells of several immunoSEQ 96-well plates, and each plate served as one replicate. For sorted subsets, 200 to 250 ng genomic DNA, equal to 30,000 or so T cell genomes, was loaded into each replicate PCR. Purified libraries were quantified with a Qubit 3.0 fluorometer, sized on a Bioanalyzer 2100, and re-quantified with the KAPA Library Quantification kit. A separate single-read 150-cycle Illumina NextSeq 550 flow cell was used to sequence each immunoSEQ 96-well plate. The published analysis was carried out like this. The immunoSEQ output contained only junctional sequences without quality scores, so filtering could not match that applied to full-length reads. Sequences were annotated with PyIR, a Python wrapper for IgBLAST v1.9, and V/J genes and CDR3 were assigned using IMGT germline references. Reads were removed for weak V/J assignments (E-value above 1e-6), missing CDR3, stop codons, out-of-frame junctions, or ambiguous translated residues. V3J clonotypes were defined as sequences sharing the same inferred V gene, J gene, and CDR3 amino acid sequence. The percentage overlap between two repertoires was calculated by dividing the number of shared unique clonotypes by the size of the smaller repertoire. Repertoire richness was assessed with RTK rarefaction, the Chao1 estimator, and Recon v2.1 estimates of unobserved clonotypes. For all TCRbeta clonotypes obtained by the gDNA method from a handful of donors, generation probabilities were computed with OLGA. TCRdb re-hosts the immuneACCESS table, in-frame sequences only. Its copies lack some clones; in the studies checked, an unresolved V gene accounts for under half of them, and the cause for the rest is not known. V and J calls and clone size come straight from that table; D and trimming were deduced from the DNA. The sample records some 2 million clones, 85% to 95% of which are singletons. The ten largest clones represent 0.13% of the sample.

The source of the sample is a study of shared clonotypes between healthy human individuals (dated by TCRdb to 2018 to 2020). Turning to the overall study: A couple of women and a few men aged 18 to 49 years were included in the cohort. The study deeply sequenced blood TCR repertoires of about five healthy adults to estimate repertoire size and the extent of clonotype sharing between individuals. To increase sequencing depth and limit assay-specific biases, different laboratories used diverse techniques to prepare libraries and sequence TCR repertoires. Each donor's leukapheresis produced roughly between roughly 0.85 and 9.5 billion PBMCs. For each donor, CD4 naive and CD4 memory were each given three plates, CD8 naive was given two plates, and CD8 memory was given one plate. Here is what the overall study found, with its caveats: Rarefaction of sorted-subset datasets indicated incomplete sequencing despite the large sequencing depth. Sharing across four donors was observed for approximately 4.6% of naive CD4, over 3% of naive CD8, about 2.5% of memory CD4, and about 0.4% of memory CD8 clonotypes. The genetic and exposure-history diversity represented was limited by the small number of donors. Naive subsets generally had larger estimated clonotype richness than memory subsets did. Only blood was sampled, and tissue TCR repertoires likely differ from those in blood. Pairwise subsampling led to the expectation that sequencing depth would affect the degree of clonotype sharing among donors. Higher generation probabilities were observed for clonotypes shared by all four sorted-subset donors than for non-shared clonotypes.

Healthy HIV-negative adults with no recently reported acute infections or vaccinations were included as donors. Only Caucasian adults living in Nashville, Tennessee, USA were represented among the donors. Magnetic negative selection was used to enrich CD4+ T cells, after which naive cells were positively selected on CD45RA and the negative fraction became the memory subset. After blood collection by leukapheresis, PBMCs were isolated using Ficoll-Histopaque density gradient centrifugation and then cryopreserved in the vapor phase of liquid nitrogen. Analytical flow cytometry was used to check the purity and quantity of every magnetically sorted T cell population. From each sorted fraction, genomic DNA was isolated and quantified by UV absorbance on a Nanodrop 2000c. According to the germline V gene (reference sequence), CDR1 reads MNHEY and CDR2 reads SMNVEV. V and J are trimmed by 2 bases and 5 bases, and the gene matches miss 12 bases of the junction. The CDR3 goes from the cysteine to the phenylalanine over 18 residues. Only the CDR3 part of the read is kept: 54 bases, read in frame from the first base.

The chain uses TRBV27 and TRBJ2-1; TRBD2 agrees with 10 junctional bases. This TCR came from a man aged 18 to 30 in good health. Sequenced: naive CD4+ T cells sorted from blood. What this sample's cell subset or site label stands for: CD45RA+ positively selected. The base sequence is TGTGCCAGCAGTTTAGGTTTAAGAGCGGGGGGGAAGAACAATGAGCAGTTCTTC. Translated, this gives CASSLGLRAGGKNNEQFF.